One sample yielded the 24 T cell receptor beta chains listed below, sequenced in a study of monozygotic twins with inflammatory bowel disease. From its re-call of the 5' RACE reads, TCRdb lists each CDR3 protein once, without DNA. This table holds 330,000 or so distinct CDR3 sequences. Sequenced sample: blood. These receptor sequences come from a human donor with ulcerative colitis or Crohn's disease, or a healthy co-twin of an affected twin (not recorded which).

V gene TRBV3-1 combines with J gene TRBJ2-1. Germline CDR1 and CDR2: LGHDT and YNNKEL (reference sequence). There are 13 residues in the CDR3. CDR3 residues: CASSQVGFNEQFF.

This chain uses TRBV20-1 with TRBJ2-1; TCRdb names TRBD2, which stays unverified in the absence of DNA. This CDR3 has 16 amino acids. CDR1 is DFQATT and CDR2 is SNEGSKA in the germline V gene (reference sequence). Here the CDR3 reads CSARDLSGPSDNEQFF.

The chain is built from TRBV12-3 or TRBV12-4 and TRBJ1-2. This CDR3 spans 13 amino acids. CDR3 sequence: CASAGGGAPGYTF.

The chain joins TRBV5-5 to TRBJ2-3. Germline values: CDR1 SGHKS, CDR2 YYEKEE (reference sequence). The CDR3 runs 14 residues. CDR3 protein: CASSLFVSTDTQYF.

The chain carries TRBV9 and TRBJ1-6; without DNA, the TCRdb call of TRBD1 cannot be checked. The CDR3 spans 15 residues. CDR1 SGDLS and CDR2 YYNGEE come from the germline V gene. The CDR3 sequence: CASSVVTGEGLPLHF.

This chain connects TRBV18 to TRBJ1-5; with no DNA, the TCRdb D assignment of TRBD1 cannot be verified. Germline V gives CDR1 KGHSH, CDR2 LQKENI. The length of the CDR3 is 16 residues. CDR3 sequence: CASSPRTGKFGQPQHF.

The genes are TRBV5-1 and TRBJ2-2. In germline, CDR1 is SGHRS, CDR2 YFSETQ. The CDR3 spans 13 residues. This chain's CDR3 is CASSLMGTGELFF.

This sequence joins TRBV10-3 and TRBJ2-1; without DNA, the TCRdb call of TRBD1 cannot be checked. CDR3 length equals 11 residues. Germline CDR1 reads ENHRY; CDR2 reads SYGVKD. The CDR3 protein is CAISETGLPFF.

V is TRBV29-1 and J is TRBJ2-4; TCRdb proposes TRBD1, but this gene call is untestable without DNA. Germline CDR1 reads SQVTM; CDR2 reads ANQGSEA. There are 13 residues in the CDR3. The CDR3 is CSVLEGAKNIQYF.

V and J are TRBV7-2 and TRBJ2-5. The germline CDR1 and CDR2 sequences are SGHTA and FQGNSA. The CDR3 loop spans 11 amino acids. The CDR3 sequence is CASSHTETQYF.

The J gene is TRBJ2-5, the V gene TRBV20-1; TCRdb outputs TRBD1, but without DNA this stays unchecked. CDR3 size: 11 residues. Germline V gene lookup returns CDR1 DFQATT and CDR2 SNEGSKA (reference sequence). CDR3 protein: CSAPRVETQYF.

This chain links TRBV12-3 or TRBV12-4 with TRBJ2-1. CDR3 size: 11 residues. CDR3 sequence: CASSLRNEQFF.

The chain couples TRBV5-1 to TRBJ2-3; checking the TCRdb D call of TRBD2 is not possible without DNA. CDR3 size: 15 residues. Germline CDR1 is SGHRS and CDR2 is YFSETQ. The CDR3 sequence: CASRGSGASADTQYF.

The genes are TRBV5-1 and TRBJ2-1; no DNA is available, so the TRBD1 call from TCRdb remains unchecked. The germline V gene has CDR1 SGHRS and CDR2 YFSETQ. The CDR3 has 15 amino acids. The CDR3 loop is CASSLGGGNFNEQFF.

The genes are TRBV5-4 and TRBJ2-7; TCRdb returns TRBD1, unconfirmable since there is no DNA. Germline lookup yields CDR1 SGHNT and CDR2 YYREEE (reference sequence). This CDR3 is built from 15 residues. The CDR3 loop is CASSRGQGTTYEQYF.

The chain employs TRBV18 and TRBJ2-2; without DNA, the TCRdb call of TRBD1 cannot be checked. The CDR3 has 15 amino acids. Germline-derived CDR1 and CDR2 are KGHSH and LQKENI. The CDR3 loop is CASSPQGMNTGELFF.

The CDR3 here is CASSSRPTSYEQYF. The chain couples TRBV7-2 to TRBJ2-7. Germline-derived CDR1 and CDR2 are SGHTA and FQGNSA. The CDR3 totals 14 residues. The full variable domain, with the rest looked up from reference TRBV7-2 and TRBJ2-7, is GAGVSQSPSNKVTEKGKDVELRCDPISGHTALYWYRQSLGQGLEFLIYFQGNSAPDKSGLPSDRFSAERTGGSVSTLTIQRTQQEDSAVYLCASSSRPTSYEQYFGPGTRLTVT.

The chain uses TRBV5-4 and TRBJ2-2; TCRdb returns TRBD1, unconfirmable since there is no DNA. In germline, CDR1 is SGHNT, CDR2 YYREEE (reference sequence). The CDR3 loop spans 18 amino acids. CDR3 residues: CASSSPPGQGEGRGELFF. The whole variable domain, filled in from reference TRBV5-4 and TRBJ2-2, reads ETGVTQSPTHLIKTRGQQVTLRCSSQSGHNTVSWYQQALGQGPQFIFQYYREEENGRGNFPPRFSGLQFPNYSSELNVNALELDDSALYLCASSSPPGQGEGRGELFFGEGSRLTVL.

The V call is TRBV12-3 or TRBV12-4, the J call TRBJ2-2; TCRdb designates TRBD1, a call that cannot be tested without DNA. This CDR3 is 15 amino acids long. CDR3 sequence: CASSWTGEDAGELFF.

This chain joins TRBV12-3 or TRBV12-4 and TRBJ1-4; TCRdb indicates TRBD1, and absent DNA this call remains unverified. The CDR3 sequence is 16 residues long. The CDR3: CASSFRETGLIEKLFF.

The chain joins TRBV18 to TRBJ2-3; with no DNA, the TCRdb D assignment of TRBD1 cannot be verified. CDR1 and CDR2 from the germline V gene are KGHSH and LQKENI. The CDR3 length is 15 residues. This CDR3 reads CASSPATGSTDTQYF.

This rearrangement joins TRBV28 to TRBJ2-6; absent DNA, TCRdb's TRBD2 call cannot be checked. CDR1 and CDR2 from the germline V gene are MDHEN and SYDVKM. CDR3 length equals 15 residues. CDR3 region: CASRPRGAGANVLTF.

The V call is TRBV5-1, the J call TRBJ2-7; TCRdb indicates TRBD1, and absent DNA this call remains unverified. Germline CDR1 and CDR2: SGHRS and YFSETQ. There are 15 residues in the CDR3. The CDR3 sequence is CASSQQGTGAYEQYF.

The V call is TRBV3-1, the J call TRBJ2-7; TCRdb picks TRBD2, but there is no DNA to check that call. The CDR3 length is 16 residues. Germline V gives CDR1 LGHDT, CDR2 YNNKEL (reference sequence). The CDR3 protein is CARKKRPSGGMHEQYF.